Each of the 27 T cell receptor beta chains below was sequenced from the same sample in a study of blood T cell repertoires in COVID-19. The repertoire was sequenced with immunoSEQ multiplex PCR; TCRdb's copy has only in-frame clones and lacks some. The repertoire includes some 170,000 clones, approximately 80% of them detected once, and 5.5% to 8% sits in the top ten. The sample taken for sequencing was peripheral blood. The receptors were gathered from a middle-aged woman with COVID-19, enrolled during active disease.

The chain joins TRBV29-1 to TRBJ2-7; the D gene is possibly TRBD2 (6 bases). Between the trimmed V and J ends, which lost 0 bases and 2 bases, there was a span of 14 bases. In germline, CDR1 is SQVTM, CDR2 ANQGSEA. The CDR3 spans 15 residues. CDR3 bases: TGCAGCGTTGAAGATGGGACTCAAGAAACCTACGAGCAGTACTTC. Translation gives CSVEDGTQETYEQYF.

The chain joins TRBV19 to TRBJ1-5; 7 bases map to TRBD1. Germline lookup yields CDR1 LNHDA and CDR2 SQIVND (reference sequence). Trimming at V came to 11 bases and at J to 2 bases, leaving 12 bases not matched to a gene. The CDR3 consists of 15 residues. CDR3 in DNA: TGTGCCTCTAAGGATACAGGGGTGGGCAATCAGCCCCAGCATTTT. This gives the protein CASKDTGVGNQPQHF.

The chain couples TRBV27 to TRBJ1-1, with a possible D match to TRBD1 (5 bases). Germline lookup yields CDR1 MNHEY and CDR2 SMNVEV (reference sequence). The V end was cut by 7 bases, the J end by 6 bases, with 18 bases between. This CDR3 spans 14 amino acids. CDR3 sequence (DNA): TGTGCCAGCACCACGGGACTCTCTAAGGCTGAAGCTTTCTTT. This gives the protein CASTTGLSKAEAFF.

This clone has a single count. This chain connects TRBV27 to TRBJ2-5, with a weak D call TRBD1 (5 bases). Trimming removed 6 bases from V and 1 base from J, with 15 bases in between. CDR3 size: 15 residues. Germline V CDR1 and CDR2: MNHEY, SMNVEV (reference sequence). CDR3 amino acids: CASSLQGPGQETQYF. CDR3 DNA sequence: TGTGCCAGCAGCCTGCAGGGTCCCGGCCAAGAGACCCAGTACTTC.

The sample holds many counts of this clone. Other DNA sequences in the same sample also yield this CDR3. The chain couples TRBV14 to TRBJ1-1; D perhaps matches TRBD1 (5 bases). CDR3 length equals 14 residues. V was shortened by 4 bases and J by 0 bases, with 9 bases between the two germline ends. Per germline, CDR1 SGHDN and CDR2 FVKESK. CDR3 sequence: CASSLPGMNTEAFF. In nucleotides, the CDR3 is TGTGCCAGCAGCCTCCCAGGGATGAACACTGAAGCTTTCTTT.

V usage is TRBV5-6 and J usage is TRBJ2-7; tentative D call: TRBD1 (5 bases). V shed 2 bases and J shed 4 bases, with 10 bases lying between them. The CDR3 runs to 13 residues. Germline CDR1 reads SGHDT; CDR2 reads YYEEEE. This CDR3 reads CASSLGAPYEQYF. The CDR3 DNA sequence: TGTGCCAGCAGCTTAGGGGCTCCTTACGAGCAGTACTTC.

V usage is TRBV27 and J usage is TRBJ2-7, with D perhaps TRBD1 (6 bases). CDR3 length: 11 residues. Trimming removed 6 bases from V and 9 bases from J, with 12 bases in between. Germline values: CDR1 MNHEY, CDR2 SMNVEV (reference sequence). The DNA for the CDR3 is TGTGCCAGCAGGCAACAGGGACGGCAGTACTTC. It encodes CASRQQGRQYF.

This clone was detected once. The J gene is TRBJ1-6, the V gene TRBV6-5; D is ambiguous. CDR3 length equals 14 residues. CDR1 MNHEY and CDR2 SVGAGI come from the germline V gene. The ends were cut back, 8 bases at V and 6 bases at J, with 14 bases in the middle. The CDR3 loop is CASGLQLANSPLHF. CDR3 coding DNA: TGTGCCAGCGGACTACAGCTAGCTAATTCACCCCTCCACTTT.

The J gene is TRBJ2-7, the V gene TRBV3-1 (or the pseudogene TRBV3-2); 10 nucleotides match TRBD1. CDR3 size: 14 residues. CDR1 and CDR2 (germline): LGHDT, YNNKEL (reference sequence). J was trimmed by 3 bases and V by 3 bases; bases with no gene match: 2. The CDR3 here is CASSHRDRGYEQYF. In DNA form, the CDR3 reads TGTGCCAGCAGCCACCGGGACAGGGGCTACGAGCAGTACTTC.

The V call is TRBV4-1, the J call TRBJ1-1; 9 nucleotides match TRBD1. CDR1 is MGHRA, CDR2 YSYEKL, per germline. The CDR3 is made up of 16 amino acids. After removal of 4 bases from V and 0 bases from J, the junction contained 6 bases not matched to a gene. DNA of the CDR3: TGCGCCAGCAGCCCACCCGGGACAGGGTTGAACACTGAAGCTTTCTTT. This translates into CASSPPGTGLNTEAFF.

The chain recombines TRBV6-4 with TRBJ1-2, with 9 positions matching TRBD1. Germline CDR1 and CDR2: MRHNA and SNTAGT. V dropped 10 bases and J dropped 7; count of bases not matched to a gene: 7. This CDR3 is 12 amino acids long. In DNA, the CDR3 is TGTGCCACTGGACAGGGGAACGGTGGCTACACCTTC. Protein product: CATGQGNGGYTF.

The J gene is TRBJ2-6, the V gene TRBV19; 9 nucleotides match TRBD1. The ends lost 10 bases at V and 1 base at J; junction bases unmatched: 5. The CDR3 has 15 amino acids. CDR1 and CDR2 (germline): LNHDA, SQIVND (reference sequence). Here the CDR3 DNA reads TGTGCCACAACAGGGGGCTCTTCTGGGGCCAACGTCCTGACTTTC. This translates into CATTGGSSGANVLTF.

This chain joins TRBV2 and TRBJ1-5; D is possibly TRBD1 (5 bases). Per germline, CDR1 SNHLY and CDR2 FYNNEI. The CDR3 has 13 amino acids. Deletions cut 7 bases from V and 4 bases from J, with 11 bases between. CDR3 sequence reads: CASNGEGNQPQHF. In nucleotides, the CDR3 is TGTGCCAGCAACGGGGAGGGGAATCAGCCCCAGCATTTT.

This clone was detected only once. The chain recombines TRBV5-5 with TRBJ1-5, with 8 bases that match TRBD1. Trimming took 4 bases from V and 0 from J; bases not matched to a gene: 6. Germline V gene lookup returns CDR1 SGHKS and CDR2 YYEKEE (reference sequence). The CDR3 contains 16 residues. DNA for the CDR3: TGTGCCAGCAGCCTCGCGGGACAGGTTAGCAATCAGCCCCAGCATTTT. This codes for CASSLAGQVSNQPQHF.

This chain connects TRBV27 to TRBJ1-2; the D gene is possibly TRBD1 (6 bases). The germline CDR1 and CDR2 sequences are MNHEY and SMNVEV (reference sequence). This CDR3 is built from 14 residues. Trimming took 2 bases from V and 4 from J, leaving 11 bases between them. The CDR3 spells CASSLTGTGYGYTF. The CDR3 nucleotides read TGTGCCAGCAGTTTAACAGGGACGGGCTATGGCTACACCTTC.

The chain carries TRBV18 and TRBJ2-3, with 9 bases that match TRBD2. V was pared by 2 bases and J by 1 base, with 16 bases of the junction left unmatched. This CDR3 has 20 residues. The V gene's germline CDR1 is KGHSH and CDR2 LQKENI. In DNA, the CDR3 is TGTGCCAGCTCACCAAGAAAAACCGGGCTAGCGGGACCTGGCACAGATACGCAGTATTTT. Residues: CASSPRKTGLAGPGTDTQYF.

The chain carries TRBV19 and TRBJ1-5, with D possibly being TRBD1 (6 bases). The V end lost 6 bases, the J end lost 6 bases, and 9 bases lay between the germline ends. The CDR3 runs to 12 residues. Germline V CDR1 and CDR2: LNHDA, SQIVND (reference sequence). CDR3 bases: TGTGCCAGTAGGGCAGGGGTTCAGCCCCAGCATTTT. Its translation is CASRAGVQPQHF.

The V and J genes are TRBV19 and TRBJ2-1, with a possible D match to TRBD2 (5 bases). Deletions cut 7 bases from V and 0 bases from J, with 19 bases between. There are 17 residues in the CDR3. Germline CDR1 and CDR2: LNHDA and SQIVND (reference sequence). This CDR3 is CASTPSFGVSSYNEQFF. The DNA for the CDR3 is TGTGCCAGTACCCCCAGCTTCGGGGTGAGCTCCTACAATGAGCAGTTCTTC.

The rearrangement links TRBV18 to TRBJ1-1; tentative D call: TRBD1 (5 bases). Germline V gene data show CDR1 as KGHSH and CDR2 as LQKENI. This CDR3 is built from 15 residues. Trimming shortened V by 1 base and J by 1 base, and 10 bases separated the two germline ends. CDR3 in DNA: TGTGCCAGCTCACCACGGATTACAGGGAACACTGAAGCTTTCTTT. This sequence encodes CASSPRITGNTEAFF.

V and J are TRBV2 and TRBJ2-2, with 13 bases that match TRBD2. The CDR3 sequence is 15 residues long. Per the germline V gene, CDR1 is SNHLY and CDR2 is FYNNEI. V lost 5 bases and J lost 5; bases outside the gene matches: 2. The DNA of the CDR3 is TGTGCCAGCAGTACTAGCGGGAGGGGGACCGGGGAGCTGTTTTTT. Protein: CASSTSGRGTGELFF.

A single count supports this clone. The chain carries TRBV5-1 and TRBJ2-3, with TRBD2 identical over 7 bases. The length of the CDR3 is 18 residues. Germline-derived CDR1 and CDR2 are SGHRS and YFSETQ. With 6 bases clipped from V and 10 bases from J, the junction kept 26 bases outside the gene matches. CDR3 coding DNA: TGCGCCAGCAACTCGGGGGGACCGGGACTGGTTCTCCTGACTGCGCAGTATTTT. Residues: CASNSGGPGLVLLTAQYF.

This clone was found once. The chain employs TRBV19 and TRBJ1-1; D is perhaps TRBD1 (6 bases). Trimming removed 3 bases from V and 5 bases from J, with 13 bases in between. In germline, CDR1 is LNHDA, CDR2 SQIVND (reference sequence). The CDR3 sequence is 14 residues long. The CDR3 loop is CASSITGRGTEAFF. CDR3 DNA sequence: TGTGCCAGTAGTATTACGGGCAGGGGAACTGAAGCTTTCTTT.

This clone was detected a few times. The chain couples TRBV5-1 to TRBJ2-7, with D uncertain. Trimming pared 2 bases from V and 1 base from J, leaving 7 bases between. Looked up from germline, CDR1 is SGHRS and CDR2 is YFSETQ. This CDR3 spans 13 amino acids. CDR3 loop: CASSFSTSYEQYF. Written as DNA, the CDR3 is TGCGCCAGCAGCTTCTCCACTTCCTACGAGCAGTACTTC.

The chain is built from TRBV6-5 and TRBJ2-1; TRBD2 matches at 15 bases. Germline CDR1 and CDR2: MNHEY and SVGAGI. The CDR3 has 15 amino acids. Trimming cost V 6 bases and J 6 bases; bases outside gene matches: 3. The CDR3 loop is CASRRTSGRGNEQFF. CDR3 nucleotides: TGTGCCAGCAGAAGGACTAGCGGGAGGGGCAATGAGCAGTTCTTC.

The count of this clone is one. V gene TRBV3-1 (or the pseudogene TRBV3-2) combines with J gene TRBJ2-5; 9 nucleotides agree with TRBD2. Looked up from germline, CDR1 is LGHDT and CDR2 is YNNKEL (reference sequence). The length of the CDR3 is 16 residues. The trim removed 4 bases at V and 5 bases at J, leaving 11 bases unmatched. CDR3 DNA: TGTGCCAGCAGCCCCCCACCTAGCGGGATAAGGGAGACCCAGTACTTC. Translating it yields CASSPPPSGIRETQYF.

V gene TRBV9 combines with J gene TRBJ2-5; 7 nucleotides align to TRBD1. V shed 0 bases, J shed 7 bases, and the junction held 9 bases outside the gene matches. Germline CDR1 reads SGDLS; CDR2 reads YYNGEE. The CDR3 consists of 15 residues. The CDR3 DNA reads TGTGCCAGCAGCGTAGTTACAGGGGAAGTGGGGACCCAGTACTTC. Encoded protein: CASSVVTGEVGTQYF.

This sequence joins TRBV5-3 and TRBJ2-2; 9 nucleotides agree with TRBD2. TRBV5-3 is labeled an ORF, and its function is uncertain. The CDR3 has 16 residues. The J segment lost 5 bases and the V segment lost 4 bases, leaving 9 bases of the junction unmatched. The CDR3 loop reads CARSLTGGRATGELFF. The CDR3 DNA reads as TGTGCCAGAAGCCTTACCGGCGGGAGGGCAACCGGGGAGCTGTTTTTT.